One and the same sample provided the 18 T cell receptor beta chains below, sequenced in a study of control samples from healthy donors and cancer patients. Profiled with immunoSEQ multiplex PCR; TCRdb holds only in-frame clones, not every one. The sample contains roughly 150,000 clones, around nine tenths of which appear only once. The sequenced sample was blood. All receptors come from a man aged 30-40 years in good health.

The chain has TRBV19 and TRBJ1-2, with D possibly TRBD1 on 5 matching bases. CDR1 and CDR2 from the germline V gene are LNHDA and SQIVND (reference sequence). The CDR3 covers 12 residues. V was shortened by 8 bases and J by 2 bases, with 9 bases between the two germline ends. The CDR3 region has the DNA TGTGCCAGTGCTCGGGACAACTATGGCTACACCTTC. Amino acids: CASARDNYGYTF.

The V gene is TRBV19, the J gene TRBJ2-1, with TRBD2 as a possible D gene (6 bases). Germline CDR1 and CDR2: LNHDA and SQIVND (reference sequence). The CDR3 runs 13 residues. With 4 bases removed from V and 10 bases from J, the gap between germline ends came to 14 bases. In nucleotides, the CDR3 is TGTGCCAGTAGTAGGACTACCGCGCAGGAGCAGTTCTTC. Translated, it gives CASSRTTAQEQFF.

CDR3 in DNA: TGTGCCAGCAGCTCAACGGTGGGGGTGAACTACGAGCAGTACTTC. Amino acids: CASSSTVGVNYEQYF. This rearrangement joins TRBV5-5 to TRBJ2-7; D assignment may be TRBD1 or TRBD2 (5 bases each). Trimming took off 3 bases at V and 3 bases at J, with 16 bases between the two ends. Germline V gene data show CDR1 as SGHKS and CDR2 as YYEKEE (reference sequence). The CDR3 totals 15 residues. Variable domain in full (rest from reference TRBV5-5 and TRBJ2-7): DAGVTQSPTHLIKTRGQQVTLRCSPISGHKSVSWYQQVLGQGPQFIFQYYEKEERGRGNFPDRFSARQFPNYSSELNVNALLLGDSALYLCASSSTVGVNYEQYFGPGTRLTVT.

J is TRBJ2-7 and V is TRBV19, with unresolved D. Germline CDR1 reads LNHDA; CDR2 reads SQIVND (reference sequence). V was shortened by 4 bases and J by 3 bases, with 13 bases between the two germline ends. This CDR3 has 14 amino acids. The CDR3 DNA reads as TGTGCCAGTAGTACCCAACGGGTGGGCTACGAGCAGTACTTC. It translates to CASSTQRVGYEQYF.

The CDR3 region is CASSPPSGSEQFF. The CDR3 region has the DNA TGTGCCAGCAGCCCCCCTAGCGGGAGTGAGCAGTTCTTC. This chain connects TRBV3-1 (or the pseudogene TRBV3-2) to TRBJ2-1, with 10 nucleotides matching TRBD2. CDR3 size: 13 residues. The germline V gene has CDR1 LGHDT and CDR2 YNNKEL (reference sequence). After removal of 4 bases from V and 9 bases from J, the junction contained 3 bases not matched to a gene.

V and J are TRBV5-1 and TRBJ2-2; 7 bases map to TRBD1. The CDR3 runs 13 residues. The V gene end was trimmed by 7 bases and the J gene end by 5 bases; junction bases not matched to a gene: 5. In germline, CDR1 is SGHRS, CDR2 YFSETQ. CDR3 in amino acids: CASGRQGTGELFF. The CDR3, as DNA: TGCGCCAGCGGGCGACAGGGAACCGGGGAGCTGTTTTTT.

V usage is TRBV5-1 and J usage is TRBJ1-1; 7 nucleotides align to TRBD1. The V and J ends lost 3 bases and 5 bases, in that order; junction bases with no gene match: 13. The CDR3 sequence is 16 residues long. Germline V gene lookup returns CDR1 SGHRS and CDR2 YFSETQ. The CDR3 loop reads CASSSGTVGYGTEAFF. For the CDR3, the DNA is TGCGCCAGCAGCTCTGGGACAGTTGGTTATGGGACTGAAGCTTTCTTT.

The chain carries TRBV7-8 and TRBJ2-7; TRBD2 matches at 8 bases. The ends lost 2 bases at V and 1 base at J; junction bases unmatched: 4. Germline values: CDR1 SGHVS, CDR2 FQNEAQ. CDR3 size: 15 residues. Here the CDR3 DNA reads TGTGCCAGCAGCTTAAGGTCTAGCGGGTCCTACGAGCAGTACTTC. Translating it yields CASSLRSSGSYEQYF.

This sequence joins TRBV9 and TRBJ2-5; D gene unclear. With 6 bases removed from V and 5 bases from J, the gap between germline ends came to 11 bases. Germline values: CDR1 SGDLS, CDR2 YYNGEE. The CDR3 covers 12 residues. CDR3 amino acids: CASNNPGETQYF. CDR3 bases: TGTGCCAGCAACAACCCTGGGGAGACCCAGTACTTC. Full variable domain (rest looked up from reference TRBV9 and TRBJ2-5): DSGVTQTPKHLITATGQRVTLRCSPRSGDLSVYWYQQSLDQGLQFLIQYYNGEERAKGNILERFSAQQFPDLHSELNLSSLELGDSALYFCASNNPGETQYFGPGTRLLVL.

A few counts support this clone. The chain carries TRBV10-2 and TRBJ2-5; the D gene is possibly TRBD2 (6 bases). The CDR3 runs to 15 residues. Trimming removed 2 bases at V and 5 bases at J, with 15 bases between. Germline loops: CDR1 WSHSY, CDR2 SAAADI. The CDR3 region is CASSEDRGGPETQYF. CDR3 DNA: TGCGCCAGCAGTGAGGATCGTGGAGGGCCGGAGACCCAGTACTTC.

The chain has TRBV29-1 and TRBJ2-2; 9 bases are shared with TRBD1. Looked up from germline, CDR1 is SQVTM and CDR2 is ANQGSEA. Losses at the gene ends were 4 bases for V and 4 bases for J; bases not matched to a gene: 4. This CDR3 has 14 residues. DNA of the CDR3: TGCAGCGTTGCGGAGGGACAGGGCACCGGGGAGCTGTTTTTT. Translated, it gives CSVAEGQGTGELFF.

The chain recombines TRBV20-1 with TRBJ1-5, with D unclear. Between the trimmed V and J ends, which lost 3 bases and 3 bases, there was a span of 6 bases. The CDR3 is 12 residues long. Germline V gene data show CDR1 as DFQATT and CDR2 as SNEGSKA (reference sequence). The CDR3 nucleotides read TGCAGTGCTAGTGGCAACAATCAGCCCCAGCATTTT. As protein: CSASGNNQPQHF.

V gene TRBV24-1 combines with J gene TRBJ1-1; tentatively, D is TRBD1 (5 bases). V was trimmed by 2 bases and J by 5 bases, leaving 11 bases between them. This CDR3 has 14 residues. CDR1 and CDR2 from the germline V gene are KGHDR and SFDVKD. The CDR3, as DNA: TGTGCCACCAGTGATTCGGGGCGGATGACTGAAGCTTTCTTT. Protein sequence: CATSDSGRMTEAFF.

V is TRBV18 and J is TRBJ1-5; 10 nucleotides agree with TRBD1. This CDR3 comprises 13 residues. J lost 6 bases, V lost 6 bases, and 2 bases had no gene match. Germline values: CDR1 KGHSH, CDR2 LQKENI. The CDR3 DNA follows: TGTGCCAGCTCGGGGGACAGGGGTCAGCCCCAGCATTTT. Its translation: CASSGDRGQPQHF.

The DNA of the CDR3 is TGTGCCAGCAGCCCCCGACAGGGGCCCTCCTACGAGCAGTACTTC. Its protein product is CASSPRQGPSYEQYF. The rearrangement links TRBV7-8 to TRBJ2-7, with TRBD1 matching over 8 bases. The CDR3 sequence is 15 residues long. Trimming took 5 bases from V and 0 from J; bases not matched to a gene: 6. Germline CDR1 is SGHVS and CDR2 is FQNEAQ.

This clone turned up a few times. The chain carries TRBV6-2 or TRBV6-3 and TRBJ1-3, with D possibly TRBD1 on 6 matching bases. Trimming removed 6 bases at V and 0 bases at J, with 18 bases between. The length of the CDR3 is 17 residues. Germline V gives CDR1 MNHEY, CDR2 SVGEGT. In DNA, the CDR3 is TGTGCCAGCAGCGGGACACACAGCCCTGCCTCTGGAAACACCATATATTTT. This codes for CASSGTHSPASGNTIYF.

The V call is TRBV5-5, the J call TRBJ1-6; tentative D call: TRBD1 (6 bases). V lost 3 bases, J lost 8 bases, and 15 bases lay in between. Germline V CDR1 and CDR2: SGHKS, YYEKEE (reference sequence). The CDR3 extends over 15 amino acids. The CDR3 here is CASSSSGTNHSPLHF. CDR3 in DNA: TGTGCCAGCAGCTCCTCCGGGACAAATCATTCACCCCTCCACTTT.

The chain couples TRBV6-2 or TRBV6-3 to TRBJ2-7; no firm D call. The CDR3 consists of 12 residues. The ends were cut back, 3 bases at V and 3 bases at J, with 6 bases in the middle. Germline V gives CDR1 MNHEY, CDR2 SVGEGT. The CDR3 is CASSYNGYEQYF. CDR3 nucleotide sequence: TGTGCCAGCAGTTATAATGGCTACGAGCAGTACTTC.